The rows below give T cell receptor beta chains drawn from one sample of a study of post-analysis software for immune sequencing data. TCRdb re-analysed the PCR reads in MiXCR, keeping a single row per CDR3 protein. The sample shows about 400,000 distinct CDR3 sequences, around 33% of them seen only once. The sample consisted of blood. The receptors stem from a girl aged 5 to 17 with multiple sclerosis. Each CDR3 is given with its conserved first and last residue. A D gene is named only where the DNA matches it firmly. The size entry is marked missing in some rows and otherwise reads once, few, many or a size class.

J,size,D,V,length,CDR3,DNA
TRBJ1-1,few,.,TRBV9,13,CASSPLAGTEAFF,TGTGCCAGCAGTCCCCTGGCGGGAACGGAAGCTTTCTTT
TRBJ1-2,.,.,TRBV24-1,13,CATSVNGAVGYTF,TGTGCCACCAGTGTTAATGGCGCCGTCGGCTACACCTTC
TRBJ1-1,.,TRBD1,TRBV27,17,CASRTYRGPSSYTEAFF,TGTGCCAGCAGGACCTACAGGGGGCCCTCTTCCTACACTGAAGCTTTCTTT
TRBJ1-5,.,.,TRBV28,14,CASSPLGRNQPQHF,TGTGCCAGCAGCCCCCTAGGGCGGAATCAGCCCCAGCATTTT
TRBJ2-1,.,TRBD1,TRBV27,14,CASSYRGYYNEQFF,TGTGCCAGCAGTTACAGGGGCTATTACAATGAGCAGTTCTTC
TRBJ2-7,.,.,TRBV15,14,CATSGVMGSYEQYF,TGTGCCACCAGCGGGGTTATGGGCTCCTACGAGCAGTACTTC
TRBJ1-4,few,.,TRBV10-2,11,CASSDREKLFF,TGCGCCAGCAGTGACCGGGAAAAACTGTTTTTT
TRBJ1-1,.,.,TRBV12-3/TRBV12-4,15,CASSYTGLAGTEAFF,TGTGCCAGCAGCTATACAGGGTTGGCGGGCACTGAAGCTTTCTTT
TRBJ2-7,few,TRBD1,TRBV7-9,15,CASSSTDRGMREQYF,TGTGCCAGCAGCTCCACCGACAGGGGGATGCGCGAGCAGTACTTC
TRBJ2-7,many,.,TRBV5-1,12,CASSTDGIGQYF,TGCGCCAGCAGCACCGATGGGATAGGGCAGTACTTC
TRBJ1-2,.,TRBD1,TRBV10-2,13,CASSELTGGGYTF,TGCGCCAGCAGTGAGTTAACAGGGGGTGGCTACACCTTC
TRBJ1-2,.,.,TRBV3-1,16,CASSLTRMGGGYGYTF,TGTGCCAGCAGCCTCACGAGGATGGGGGGCGGCTATGGCTACACCTTC
TRBJ2-5,.,.,TRBV12-3/TRBV12-4,14,CASRKRDSQETQYF,TGTGCCAGCAGAAAAAGGGACTCGCAAGAGACCCAGTACTTC
TRBJ1-5,.,TRBD1,TRBV20-1,16,CSAGGGGQGVNQPQHF,TGCAGTGCTGGGGGTGGAGGACAGGGGGTCAATCAGCCCCAGCATTTT
TRBJ2-1,few,.,TRBV5-1,14,CASSLGQTYNEQFF,TGCGCCAGCAGCTTGGGACAGACCTACAATGAGCAGTTCTTC
TRBJ1-6,many,.,TRBV7-8,16,CASSLQGHTLNSPLHF,TGTGCCAGCAGCTTACAAGGACACACACTCAATTCACCCCTCCACTTT
TRBJ1-2,.,.,TRBV4-2,14,CASGQSQGYYGYTF,TGTGCCAGCGGCCAATCACAGGGCTACTATGGCTACACCTTC
TRBJ2-1,few,TRBD1,TRBV5-6,16,CASSGIQGENFDEQFF,TGTGCCAGCAGCGGGATACAGGGGGAGAATTTCGATGAGCAGTTCTTC
TRBJ2-7,few,.,TRBV28,11,CASSFFYEQYF,TGTGCCAGCAGTTTCTTTTACGAGCAGTACTTC
TRBJ1-2,.,.,TRBV29-1,13,CSARIGGGVGYTF,TGCAGCGCCCGTATCGGGGGGGGCGTTGGCTACACCTTC
TRBJ1-4,.,.,TRBV15,15,CATSRAIGSNEKLFF,TGTGCCACCAGCAGAGCAATCGGATCTAATGAAAAACTGTTTTTT
TRBJ2-7,.,.,TRBV7-2,14,CASSQDRSSYGQYF,TGTGCCAGCAGCCAAGACAGGAGCTCCTACGGGCAGTACTTC
TRBJ1-1,.,TRBD1,TRBV5-6,13,CASSQGAQTEAFF,TGTGCCAGCAGCCAGGGGGCGCAAACTGAAGCTTTCTTT
TRBJ1-4,.,TRBD1,TRBV7-9,15,CASSPTDRGTEKLFF,TGTGCCAGCAGCCCCACGGACAGGGGGACTGAAAAACTGTTTTTT
TRBJ2-3,.,.,TRBV13,16,CASSLTQGSSTDTQYF,TGTGCCAGCAGCTTAACGCAGGGGTCTAGCACAGATACGCAGTATTTT
TRBJ2-7,many,.,TRBV29-1,10,CSVGTDEQYF,TGCAGCGTTGGGACAGACGAGCAGTACTTC
TRBJ1-2,few,TRBD1,TRBV28,14,CASSLGDRLYGYTF,TGTGCCAGCAGTTTAGGGGACAGGCTCTATGGCTACACCTTC
TRBJ2-7,few,.,TRBV24-1,14,CATSVGTGRYEQYF,TGTGCCACCAGTGTGGGGACGGGGAGATACGAGCAGTACTTC
TRBJ2-4,.,.,TRBV5-1,14,CASSLWEPKNIQYF,TGCGCCAGCAGCTTGTGGGAACCCAAAAACATTCAGTACTTC
TRBJ2-1,.,.,TRBV12-3/TRBV12-4,15,CASSTLRANHNEQFF,TGTGCCAGCAGTACCCTCCGGGCCAATCACAATGAGCAGTTCTTC
TRBJ2-3,few,.,TRBV5-5,12,CASSHGLDTQYF,TGTGCCAGCAGCCACGGATTAGATACGCAGTATTTT
TRBJ2-7,.,TRBD1,TRBV6-5,13,CASGTGNTYEQYF,TGTGCCAGCGGGACAGGCAATACCTACGAGCAGTACTTC
TRBJ2-1,.,TRBD2,TRBV4-1,17,CASSQRAKRGDPNEQFF,TGCGCCAGCAGCCAAAGGGCTAAACGGGGGGACCCTAATGAGCAGTTCTTC
TRBJ1-2,.,TRBD1,TRBV28,11,CATLDRDGYTF,TGTGCCACCCTAGACAGGGATGGCTACACCTTC
TRBJ2-3,few,TRBD2,TRBV12-5,15,CASGFLSGGTDTQYF,TGTGCTAGTGGTTTTCTTAGCGGGGGCACAGATACGCAGTATTTT
TRBJ2-7,.,.,TRBV20-1,14,CSATGTRSSYEQYF,TGCAGTGCTACCGGGACCCGGAGCTCCTACGAGCAGTACTTC
TRBJ2-2,.,.,TRBV7-2,18,CASSPPAWEGVATGELFF,TGTGCCAGCAGCCCCCCGGCCTGGGAGGGGGTTGCCACCGGGGAGCTGTTTTTT
TRBJ1-3,.,.,TRBV7-9,16,CASSLVTGKDGNTIYF,TGTGCCAGCAGTTTAGTAACAGGGAAAGACGGAAACACCATATATTTT
TRBJ2-3,.,TRBD2,TRBV3-1,15,CASRLAGGSTDTQYF,TGTGCCAGCAGACTAGCGGGGGGAAGCACAGATACGCAGTATTTT
TRBJ1-1,few,.,TRBV4-3,17,CASSQDRRGGKNTEAFF,TGCGCCAGCAGCCAAGATAGAAGGGGGGGGAAGAACACTGAAGCTTTCTTT
TRBJ2-5,.,TRBD2,TRBV7-3,18,CASSLKYGAGGPYNEQYF,TGTGCCAGCAGCTTAAAGTACGGCGCGGGGGGGCCCTACAATGAGCAGTACTTC
TRBJ2-3,.,.,TRBV5-1,13,CASSARRADTQYF,TGCGCCAGCAGCGCCCGAAGGGCAGATACGCAGTATTTT
TRBJ2-7,.,.,TRBV7-9,14,CASSGLTYSYEQYF,TGTGCCAGCAGCGGGTTGACCTACTCCTACGAGCAGTACTTC
TRBJ2-3,few,.,TRBV7-9,13,CASSLPRADTQYF,TGTGCCAGCAGCTTGCCCCGCGCAGATACGCAGTATTTT
TRBJ2-4,.,.,TRBV4-2,16,CASSQVLGGRLNIQYF,TGTGCCAGCAGCCAAGTTTTGGGGGGCAGGTTGAACATTCAGTACTTC
TRBJ2-1,few,.,TRBV11-3,14,CASGRDFSYNEQFF,TGTGCCAGCGGAAGGGACTTCTCCTACAATGAGCAGTTCTTC